The following is a T cell receptor (beta chain) sequence with its context. This entry belongs to a study of blood T cell repertoires in COVID-19. Study overall: The United States, Italy and Spain supplied acute and convalescent COVID-19 samples. From T cells, B-cell-depleted T cells, or PBMCs came the material, which was cDNA or gDNA.

Authors' analysis steps: Reference gene primer amplification yielded estimated nucleated cell counts. TCRdb's copy holds only in-frame clones and misses some; the assay was immunoSEQ multiplex PCR. The DNA was the basis for D and trimming; V, J and clone size are from that table. The data contain more than 250,000 clones, nearly 90% of them singletons. CDR3 length: 14 residues. Trimming left V 5 bases short and J 6 bases short, with 13 bases between. The germline gives CDR1 LNHDA, CDR2 SQIVND (reference sequence). V usage is TRBV19 and J usage is TRBJ2-2, with unresolved D. Source material: peripheral blood. This receptor was identified in a human donor in a cohort sampled during active COVID-19. The CDR3 protein is CASSPAGSSGELFF. CDR3 nucleotides: TGTGCCAGTAGTCCGGCAGGCAGTTCCGGGGAGCTGTTTTTT.